This T cell receptor beta chain was profiled in a study of early T cells in non-severe SARS-CoV-2 infection. General observations from the study: The VDJdb matching leaned toward anti-spike CD8 responses and overlooked private and CD4 specificities.

There are a few counts of this clonotype. Its antigen is unidentified. CDR3 length: 15 residues. Trimming removed 2 bases from V and 1 base from J, with 12 bases in between. The germline CDR1 and CDR2 sequences are MNHNS and SASEGT. Attached unique molecular identifiers marked individual cDNA molecules. TCRdb independently ran MiXCR on the 5' RACE reads; one entry per CDR3 protein. Seen here are around 31,000 distinct CDR3 sequences, about 5.7% observed once, and the top ten hold approximately 6.6%. The V and J genes are TRBV6-1 and TRBJ2-7; D is unclear. The sample comprised whole blood. This TCR was recovered from an adult who was a healthcare worker with PCR-confirmed SARS-CoV-2 infection or an uninfected control (not recorded which). In nucleotides, the CDR3 is TGTGCCAGCAGTGAATTGTCGAGGCTGTCCTACGAGCAGTACTTC. Protein: CASSELSRLSYEQYF.